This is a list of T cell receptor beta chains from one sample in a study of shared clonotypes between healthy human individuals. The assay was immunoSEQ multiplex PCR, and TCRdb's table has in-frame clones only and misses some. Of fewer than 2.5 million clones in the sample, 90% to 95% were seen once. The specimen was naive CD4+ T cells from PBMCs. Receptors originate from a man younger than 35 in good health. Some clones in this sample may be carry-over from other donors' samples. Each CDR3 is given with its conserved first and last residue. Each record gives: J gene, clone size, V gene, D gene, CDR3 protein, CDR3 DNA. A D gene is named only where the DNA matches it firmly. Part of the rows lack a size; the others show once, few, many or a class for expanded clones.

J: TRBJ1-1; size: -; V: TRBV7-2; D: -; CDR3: CASRTSRTEAFF; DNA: TGTGCCAGCAGAACGAGCAGGACTGAAGCTTTCTTT
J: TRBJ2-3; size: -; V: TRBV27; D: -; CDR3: CASSFEGSSNTDTQYF; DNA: TGTGCCAGCAGTTTTGAGGGGTCGTCTAACACAGATACGCAGTATTTT
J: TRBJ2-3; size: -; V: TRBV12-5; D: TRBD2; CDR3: CASALRTSGSLITDTQYF; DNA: TGTGCTAGTGCCCTACGGACTAGCGGGAGCCTTATCACAGATACGCAGTATTTT
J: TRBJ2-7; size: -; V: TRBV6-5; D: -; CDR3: CASKAPTYEQYF; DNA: TGTGCCAGCAAGGCACCAACCTACGAGCAGTACTTC
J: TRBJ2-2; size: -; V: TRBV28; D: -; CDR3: CASSSLTGELFF; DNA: TGTGCCAGCAGCTCCTTAACCGGGGAGCTGTTTTTT
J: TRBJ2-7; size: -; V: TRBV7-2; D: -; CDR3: CASSLAGTEQYF; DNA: TGTGCCAGCAGCTTAGCGGGGACCGAGCAGTACTTC
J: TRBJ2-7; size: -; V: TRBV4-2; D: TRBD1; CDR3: CASSQRISTGQTYEQYF; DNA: TGTGCCAGCAGCCAGAGGATATCAACGGGACAGACCTACGAGCAGTACTTC
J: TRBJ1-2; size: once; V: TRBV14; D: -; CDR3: CASSQVRGFAGYTF; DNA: TGTGCCAGCAGCCAAGTGAGGGGGTTCGCTGGCTACACCTTC
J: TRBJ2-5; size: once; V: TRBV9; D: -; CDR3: CASSVLAEETQYF; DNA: TGTGCCAGCAGCGTATTGGCGGAAGAGACCCAGTACTTC
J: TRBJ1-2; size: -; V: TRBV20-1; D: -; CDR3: CSAGAGGSYTF; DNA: TGCAGTGCCGGGGCAGGTGGTAGCTACACCTTC
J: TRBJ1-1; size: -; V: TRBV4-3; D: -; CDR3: CASSREWGGAAGSEAFF; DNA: TGCGCCAGCAGCCGCGAGTGGGGCGGAGCCGCTGGAAGTGAAGCTTTCTTT
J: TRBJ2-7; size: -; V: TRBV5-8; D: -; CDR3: CASSTKDGHEQYF; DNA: TGTGCCAGCAGCACGAAAGACGGCCACGAGCAGTACTTC
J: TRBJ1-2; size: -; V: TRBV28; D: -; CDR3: CASSLADSYGYTF; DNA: TGTGCCAGCAGCTTAGCTGACAGCTATGGCTACACCTTC
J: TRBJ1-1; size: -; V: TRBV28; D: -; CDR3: CASIGGDLMNTEAFF; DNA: TGTGCCAGCATTGGGGGGGACTTAATGAACACTGAAGCTTTCTTT
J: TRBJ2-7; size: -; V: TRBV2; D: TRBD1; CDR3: CASRDRVVVYEQYF; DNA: TGTGCCAGCAGGGACAGGGTGGTCGTCTACGAGCAGTACTTC
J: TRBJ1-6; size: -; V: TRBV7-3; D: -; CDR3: CASASGLPNSPLHF; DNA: TGTGCCAGCGCCAGCGGCCTTCCCAATTCACCCCTCCACTTT
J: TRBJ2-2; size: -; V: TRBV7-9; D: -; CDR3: CASSLAFQRSGELFF; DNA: TGTGCCAGCAGCTTAGCGTTCCAAAGGAGTGGGGAGCTGTTTTTT
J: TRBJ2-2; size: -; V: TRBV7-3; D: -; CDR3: CASSLLGNTGELFF; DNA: TGTGCCAGCAGCTTGTTAGGGAACACCGGGGAGCTGTTTTTT
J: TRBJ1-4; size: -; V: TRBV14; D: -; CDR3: CASSQVWHEKLFF; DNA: TGTGCCAGCAGCCAAGTCTGGCATGAAAAACTGTTTTTT
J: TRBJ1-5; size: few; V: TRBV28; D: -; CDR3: CASRDVHQPQHF; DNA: TGTGCCAGCAGGGACGTCCATCAGCCCCAGCATTTT